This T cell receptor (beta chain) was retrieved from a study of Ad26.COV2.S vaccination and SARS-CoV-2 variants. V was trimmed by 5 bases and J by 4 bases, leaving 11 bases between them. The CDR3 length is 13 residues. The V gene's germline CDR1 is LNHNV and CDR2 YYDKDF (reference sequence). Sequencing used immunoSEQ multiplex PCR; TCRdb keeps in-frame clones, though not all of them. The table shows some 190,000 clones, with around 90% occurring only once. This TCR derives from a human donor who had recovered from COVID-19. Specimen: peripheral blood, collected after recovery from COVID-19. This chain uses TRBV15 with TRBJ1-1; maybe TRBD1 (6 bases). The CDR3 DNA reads TGTGCCACCAGCGCCCGAGGGGGCACTGAAGCTTTCTTT. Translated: CATSARGGTEAFF.